The rows below give T cell receptor beta chains drawn from one sample of a study of blood T cell repertoires in COVID-19. Libraries were prepared by immunoSEQ multiplex PCR; TCRdb keeps only in-frame clonotypes and omits some of them. The sample has 85,000 to 130,000 clones, less than 80% seen once. Sequencing was carried out using peripheral blood. These receptors were obtained from a man older than 75 with COVID-19, enrolled during active disease. The conserved cysteine and the conserved F or W are not part of the CDR3 here.

J | V | CDR3
TRBJ2-7 | TRBV5-6 | ASSLMLAGTYEQY
TRBJ2-7 | TRBV9 | ASSVEWTSEFYEQY
TRBJ2-2 | TRBV3-1/TRBV3-2 | ASSQDARGATGELF
TRBJ1-4 | TRBV5-1 | ASSQDRGGEKLF
TRBJ1-3 | TRBV19 | ASRGDRFSGNTIY
TRBJ2-5 | TRBV4-3 | ASSPHATGATSGTQY
TRBJ2-5 | TRBV5-1 | ASSLGGGSETQY
TRBJ1-3 | TRBV18 | ASSRGTDSGNTIY
TRBJ1-2 | TRBV7-2 | ASSSGFYGYT
TRBJ2-7 | TRBV7-2 | ASSSRPTDRSYSYEQY
TRBJ1-5 | TRBV5-3 | ARGKPGSYHIYSNQPQH
TRBJ1-1 | TRBV25-1 | ASSGSGLSTLQNTEAF
TRBJ2-7 | TRBV15 | ATSRGPGLAGGYEQY
TRBJ2-7 | TRBV27 | ASSLSGDTLYEQY
TRBJ2-7 | TRBV10-2 | ASSDPGHYSYEQY
TRBJ1-1 | TRBV6-5 | ASKQGPDTEAF
TRBJ2-3 | TRBV7-9 | ASSSLAGAGY
TRBJ1-5 | TRBV7-2 | ASSNRSLSNQPQH
TRBJ2-3 | TRBV5-6 | ASSRIGGNPADTQY
TRBJ2-1 | TRBV5-6 | ASSLPTSSYNEQF
TRBJ2-1 | TRBV7-6 | ASSLEPTGTSGSNEQF
TRBJ2-7 | TRBV5-1 | ASSLGSGNYEQY
TRBJ1-3 | TRBV10-1 | ASSELGTVFSGNTIY
TRBJ1-5 | TRBV19 | ASSRTLTPPQH
TRBJ2-1 | TRBV6-4 | ASSDSLGGRAVISYNEQF
TRBJ2-1 | TRBV6-5 | ASSYIAAGADNEQF
TRBJ2-1 | TRBV5-6 | ASSNGGIGNEQF
TRBJ2-1 | TRBV12-5 | ASSTSGTYNEQF
TRBJ2-1 | TRBV3-1/TRBV3-2 | ASSPGLAFYNEQF
TRBJ2-7 | TRBV27 | ASSLLLAGVYEQY
TRBJ2-7 | TRBV28 | ASTEPGQNYEQY
TRBJ1-2 | TRBV27 | ASRFAGLKGYT
TRBJ2-2 | TRBV25-1 | ASSTPRGLGTGELF
TRBJ2-7 | TRBV4-2 | ASRSSGREHYEQY
TRBJ1-2 | TRBV18 | ASSREENYGYT
TRBJ1-2 | TRBV11-2 | ASSPTTGTVVRRGYT
TRBJ2-2 | TRBV2 | ASSEKTVHGNTGELF
TRBJ2-7 | TRBV6-1 | ASSEGGTIYEQY
TRBJ2-5 | TRBV6-5 | ASSTTSEGSQY
TRBJ2-7 | TRBV7-2 | ASSFSAGGSYEQY
TRBJ2-2 | TRBV6-2/TRBV6-3 | ASRPTPGQAPNANTGELF
TRBJ1-3 | TRBV6-5 | ASSLHSQSGNTIY